The 32 T cell receptor beta chains below all came from one sample that was sequenced in a study of T cell repertoires in cytomegalovirus infection (dated by TCRdb to about 2019). The listed sequencing device is Illumina HiSeq 1500. Using fastp at Q25 and MiXCR, TCRdb reprocessed the public reads and kept productive beta chains. Merged by CDR3 protein, the rows form single entries marked with the most common genes and DNA. This sample lists 100,000 or so distinct CDR3 sequences; under 25% were detected once. The ten top clones hold about 39% of the sample. The sequencing input was CD8+ T cells from PBMCs. These receptors originate from a human donor in good health (CMV status not recorded). Some clones in this sample may be carry-over from other donors' samples.

The chain employs TRBV9 and TRBJ2-1, with D possibly matching TRBD2 (6 bases). Germline values: CDR1 SGDLS, CDR2 YYNGEE. Trimming shortened V by 0 bases and J by 4 bases, and 11 bases separated the two germline ends. The CDR3 consists of 15 residues. The CDR3 is CASSVAGAPYNEQFF. The CDR3 nucleotides read TGTGCCAGCAGCGTAGCGGGAGCGCCTTACAATGAGCAGTTCTTC.

Comments on this clonotype: Being one base from a much bigger clone, this may be a read error. DNA of the CDR3: TGTGCCAGCAGTTTAGGACTAGTGGGCCTAACCTACAATGAGCAGTTCTTC. This encodes CASSLGLVGLTYNEQFF. The V gene is TRBV28, the J gene TRBJ2-1; TRBD2 matches at 7 bases. The germline gives CDR1 MDHEN, CDR2 SYDVKM. The CDR3 spans 17 residues. Trimming took 2 bases from V and 2 from J; bases not matched to a gene: 9.

V gene TRBV7-9 combines with J gene TRBJ2-2, with no clear D. Between the trimmed V and J ends, which lost 5 bases and 4 bases, there was a span of 14 bases. The V gene's germline CDR1 is SEHNR and CDR2 FQNEAQ (reference sequence). The CDR3 has 15 amino acids. The CDR3 DNA follows: TGTGCCAGCAGCGCAACAGATTCGAGCACCGGGGAGCTGTTTTTT. This encodes CASSATDSSTGELFF.

There are a few counts of this clonotype. The rearrangement uses TRBV27 and TRBJ1-6; the D is unclear. In germline, CDR1 is MNHEY, CDR2 SMNVEV (reference sequence). V was shortened by 2 bases and J by 8 bases, with 13 bases between the two germline ends. The CDR3 is made up of 15 amino acids. The CDR3 DNA reads as TGTGCCAGCAGTTTAAAGGTCACCGATGATTCACCCCTCCACTTT. Translation gives CASSLKVTDDSPLHF.

This clonotype has a handful of counts. V usage is TRBV19 and J usage is TRBJ1-1, with a possible D match to TRBD1 (5 bases). The V end was cut by 7 bases, the J end by 2 bases, with 17 bases between. Germline lookup yields CDR1 LNHDA and CDR2 SQIVND (reference sequence). This CDR3 has 15 residues. CDR3 amino acids: CASIWSGTGNTEAFF. CDR3 DNA sequence: TGTGCCAGTATTTGGTCGGGGACCGGAAACACTGAAGCTTTCTTT.

As DNA, the CDR3 is TGTGCCAGCAGTTCAGGGGGCAGGAGCGAGCAGTACTTC. Its translation is CASSSGGRSEQYF. The chain carries TRBV27 and TRBJ2-7; TRBD1 matches 8 bases. The CDR3 consists of 13 residues. Germline CDR1 MNHEY, CDR2 SMNVEV (reference sequence). V shed 4 bases, J shed 6 bases, and the junction held 5 bases outside the gene matches.

This clonotype was counted at least ten times. The genes are TRBV11-3 and TRBJ2-7; TRBD1 matches at 9 bases. CDR3 size: 14 residues. The germline V gene encodes CDR1 SGHNT and CDR2 YENEEA. After removal of 5 bases from V and 2 bases from J, the junction contained 4 bases not matched to a gene. CDR3 DNA sequence: TGTGCCAGCAGCGAGGACAGGGGAGCCTACGAGCAGTACTTC. This gives the protein CASSEDRGAYEQYF. The full variable domain, with the rest looked up from reference TRBV11-3 and TRBJ2-7, is EAGVVQSPRYKIIEKKQPVAFWCNPISGHNTLYWYLQNLGQGPELLIRYENEEAVDDSQLPKDRFSAERLKGVDSTLKIQPAELGDSAVYLCASSEDRGAYEQYFGPGTRLTVT.

This clonotype appeared many times. The V gene is TRBV7-8, the J gene TRBJ2-2; either TRBD1 or TRBD2 may supply D (6 bases each). The CDR3 runs 15 residues. V was cut by 3 bases and J by 4 bases, with 12 bases left in between. The germline V gene has CDR1 SGHVS and CDR2 FQNEAQ. CDR3 sequence (DNA): TGTGCCAGCAGCTTCCGGGGGCTGGGCACCGGGGAGCTGTTTTTT. Translated: CASSFRGLGTGELFF.

This clonotype occurred a few times. The chain links TRBV28 to TRBJ1-1, with TRBD1 as a possible D gene (6 bases). CDR3 size: 13 residues. The germline gives CDR1 MDHEN, CDR2 SYDVKM. V was cut by 6 bases and J by 0 bases, with 8 bases left in between. The CDR3: CASSRGMNTEAFF. DNA for the CDR3: TGTGCCAGCAGCAGGGGTATGAACACTGAAGCTTTCTTT.

This clonotype was counted only a few times. The V call is TRBV9, the J call TRBJ2-5, with 7 bases that match TRBD2. The CDR3 consists of 15 residues. V dropped 1 base and J dropped 5; count of bases not matched to a gene: 8. Per germline, CDR1 SGDLS and CDR2 YYNGEE. The CDR3 DNA reads as TGTGCCAGCAGCGTAAGCGGGGCAGGACGGGAGACCCAGTACTTC. It specifies CASSVSGAGRETQYF.

In this sample, this clonotype turned up many times. The gene calls are TRBV27 and TRBJ2-3; possible D gene TRBD1, 5 bases. Germline-derived CDR1 and CDR2 are MNHEY and SMNVEV (reference sequence). Trimming took off 6 bases at V and 2 bases at J, with 12 bases between the two ends. This CDR3 has 14 amino acids. The CDR3 region is CASSPVGHTDTQYF. The CDR3 region has the DNA TGTGCCAGCAGCCCCGTGGGGCACACAGATACGCAGTATTTT.

There are a few counts of this clonotype. The V gene is TRBV12-3 or TRBV12-4, the J gene TRBJ2-3; possibly TRBD1 for D (6 bases). Deletions cut 3 bases from V and 3 bases from J, with 10 bases between. The CDR3 is 14 amino acids. CDR3 protein: CASSFTGTTDTQYF. In DNA form, the CDR3 reads TGTGCCAGCAGTTTTACAGGGACAACAGATACGCAGTATTTT.

The chain employs TRBV27 and TRBJ2-7; 8 nucleotides align to TRBD1. Germline V gives CDR1 MNHEY, CDR2 SMNVEV (reference sequence). The junction had 8 bases not matched to a gene; V was cut back by 4 bases and J by 0 bases. The CDR3 contains 16 residues. The DNA of the CDR3 is TGTGCCAGCAGTTCGGGACAGGCCTGGGGCTCCTACGAGCAGTACTTC. This gives the protein CASSSGQAWGSYEQYF.

The chain is built from TRBV5-8 and TRBJ2-6, with a possible D match to TRBD1 (6 bases). V gave up 2 bases and J gave up 3 bases, with 9 bases separating them. Looked up from germline, CDR1 is SGHTS and CDR2 is YDEGEE. The CDR3 totals 15 residues. CDR3 sequence (DNA): TGTGCCAGCAGCTTTCAGGGGCATGGGGCCAACGTCCTGACTTTC. It yields the protein CASSFQGHGANVLTF.

This clonotype was detected a few times. The rearrangement joins TRBV20-1 to TRBJ1-4, with a possible D match to TRBD1 (5 bases). Germline assignment: CDR1 DFQATT and CDR2 SNEGSKA (reference sequence). This CDR3 has 14 residues. With 6 bases removed from V and 5 bases from J, the gap between germline ends came to 16 bases. The CDR3 bases are TGCAGTGCCCCGGTTGGGGCGATAAATGAAAAACTGTTTTTT. Its translation is CSAPVGAINEKLFF.

This chain connects TRBV10-3 to TRBJ2-3; no reliable D call. Between the trimmed V and J ends, which lost 0 bases and 3 bases, there was a span of 4 bases. CDR3 length: 13 residues. Germline V gene sequence: CDR1 ENHRY, CDR2 SYGVKD. CDR3 nucleotide sequence: TGTGCCATCAGTGAGTCGCTGACAGATACGCAGTATTTT. Protein product: CAISESLTDTQYF.

The sample holds a few counts of this clonotype. This chain links TRBV12-3 or TRBV12-4 with TRBJ2-1, with 12 bases fitting TRBD2. There are 16 residues in the CDR3. With 5 bases clipped from V and 4 bases from J, the junction kept 6 bases outside the gene matches. CDR3 loop: CASSDRLAGVYNEQFF. The CDR3 bases are TGTGCCAGCAGTGACAGACTAGCGGGAGTTTACAATGAGCAGTTCTTC.

This clonotype has just a few counts. The chain couples TRBV4-3 to TRBJ2-7; TRBD2 agrees at 10 bases. V lost 4 bases to trimming and J lost 2 bases; unmatched junction nucleotides: 5. This CDR3 spans 15 amino acids. The germline V gene encodes CDR1 LGHNA and CDR2 YSLEER. Here the CDR3 DNA reads TGCGCCAGCAGCCTAGGACTAGCGGAGACCTACGAGCAGTACTTC. Protein product: CASSLGLAETYEQYF.

Many counts were recorded for this clonotype. V usage is TRBV20-1 and J usage is TRBJ1-6; D is ambiguous. CDR1 is DFQATT and CDR2 is SNEGSKA in the germline V gene (reference sequence). There are 13 residues in the CDR3. V lost 0 bases and J lost 9, with 9 bases in between. The CDR3 DNA sequence: TGCAGTGCTAGAGACCCAAGCGGTTCACCCCTCCACTTT. This encodes CSARDPSGSPLHF.

The rearrangement uses TRBV27 and TRBJ2-7; 9 nucleotides agree with TRBD1. The CDR3 totals 16 residues. J lost 0 bases, V lost 6 bases, and 9 bases had no gene match. Germline CDR1 reads MNHEY; CDR2 reads SMNVEV (reference sequence). The CDR3 loop reads CASSYSTGGNSYEQYF. The DNA for the CDR3 is TGTGCCAGCAGCTACTCTACAGGGGGCAACTCCTACGAGCAGTACTTC.

This clonotype has ten or more counts. This chain links TRBV6-2 or TRBV6-3 with TRBJ1-1; 9 nucleotides line up with TRBD1. Germline V lookup: CDR1 MNHEY, CDR2 SVGEGT. The CDR3 covers 17 residues. The junction had 10 bases not matched to a gene; V was cut back by 4 bases and J by 1 base. The CDR3 here is CASSLTGTGSSNTEAFF. DNA for the CDR3: TGTGCCAGCAGTTTAACCGGGACAGGGTCGTCGAACACTGAAGCTTTCTTT.

The chain uses TRBV19 and TRBJ2-7; 12 positions match TRBD1. The V gene end was trimmed by 6 bases and the J gene end by 7 bases; junction bases not matched to a gene: 10. The length of the CDR3 is 15 residues. Germline assignment: CDR1 LNHDA and CDR2 SQIVND (reference sequence). This CDR3 reads CASSPGTGGSREQYF. The CDR3 DNA reads as TGTGCCAGTAGCCCTGGGACAGGGGGCTCTCGAGAGCAGTACTTC. The full variable domain, its missing parts supplied by reference TRBV19 and TRBJ2-7, is DGGITQSPKYLFRKEGQNVTLSCEQNLNHDAMYWYRQDPGQGLRLIYYSQIVNDFQKGDIAEGYSVSREKKESFPLTVTSAQKNPTAFYLCASSPGTGGSREQYFGPGTRLTVT.

The rearrangement links TRBV28 to TRBJ2-1, with D tentatively TRBD2 (6 bases). Deletions cut 11 bases from V and 9 bases from J, with 26 bases between. CDR1 MDHEN and CDR2 SYDVKM come from the germline V gene. The CDR3 has 15 residues. The CDR3 DNA reads TGTGCCGTCGGTCTAGCGATCCAAACTGGGAGTGAGCAGTTCTTC. This sequence encodes CAVGLAIQTGSEQFF.

The CDR3 coding sequence is TGTGCCAGCACCCTTAGTTCAGTCACCGGCGGCTACACCTTC. Amino acid sequence: CASTLSSVTGGYTF. The chain recombines TRBV11-2 with TRBJ1-2; no reliable D call. The germline CDR1 and CDR2 sequences are SGHAT and FQNNGV. V shed 7 bases and J shed 8 bases, with 20 bases lying between them. The CDR3 spans 14 residues. Combining the CDR3 with reference TRBV11-2 and TRBJ1-2 gives the whole variable domain EAGVAQSPRYKIIEKRQSVAFWCNPISGHATLYWYQQILGQGPKLLIQFQNNGVVDDSQLPKDRFSAERLKGVDSTLKIQPAKLEDSAVYLCASTLSSVTGGYTFGSGTRLTVV.

In this sample, this clonotype turned up a few times. The chain uses TRBV6-2 or TRBV6-3 and TRBJ2-1; D not certain. CDR1 is MNHEY, CDR2 SVGEGT, per germline. CDR3 length: 13 residues. Trimming pared 4 bases from V and 8 bases from J, leaving 12 bases between. The CDR3 coding sequence is TGTGCCAGCAGTTTCTCAAGGGCGGATGAGCAGTTCTTC. Translating gives CASSFSRADEQFF.

V usage is TRBV15 and J usage is TRBJ1-1, with 7 bases identical to TRBD1. Unmatched junction bases numbered 3, after V lost 8 bases and J lost 0 bases. In germline, CDR1 is LNHNV, CDR2 YYDKDF (reference sequence). CDR3 length: 13 amino acids. The CDR3 region is CATSTGMNTEAFF. The CDR3 bases are TGTGCCACCTCGACAGGGATGAACACTGAAGCTTTCTTT. The variable domain in full, with the rest retrieved from reference TRBV15 and TRBJ1-1, is DAMVIQNPRYQVTQFGKPVTLSCSQTLNHNVMYWYQQKSSQAPKLLFHYYDKDFNNEADTPDNFQSRRPNTSFCFLDIRSPGLGDTAMYLCATSTGMNTEAFFGQGTRLTVV.

This clonotype was found a few times. The J gene is TRBJ2-7, the V gene TRBV5-5, with 9 bases lining up with TRBD2. This CDR3 has 15 residues. Germline values: CDR1 SGHKS, CDR2 YYEKEE (reference sequence). The junction had 6 bases not matched to a gene; V was cut back by 2 bases and J by 3 bases. CDR3 residues: CASSLGGTSSYEQYF. In DNA, the CDR3 is TGTGCCAGCAGCTTAGGGGGGACTAGCAGCTACGAGCAGTACTTC.

In its sample, this clonotype was seen a few times. The chain carries TRBV6-6 and TRBJ1-1, with TRBD1 matching over 9 bases. CDR1 and CDR2 from the germline V gene are MNHNY and SVGAGI (reference sequence). V dropped 8 bases and J dropped 5; count of bases not matched to a gene: 9. This CDR3 is 14 amino acids long. The CDR3 sequence is CASGQGTMRTEAFF. CDR3 bases: TGTGCCAGCGGACAGGGGACGATGAGGACTGAAGCTTTCTTT.

The J gene is TRBJ1-2, the V gene TRBV2, with D maybe TRBD1 (5 bases). Germline values: CDR1 SNHLY, CDR2 FYNNEI. CDR3 length: 13 amino acids. Trimming shortened V by 2 bases and J by 8 bases, and 12 bases separated the two germline ends. CDR3 protein: CASSEYQGDGYTF. The CDR3 DNA is TGTGCCAGCAGTGAATACCAGGGTGACGGCTACACCTTC.

The V gene is TRBV6-5, the J gene TRBJ1-2, with TRBD1 identical over 10 bases. The trim removed 6 bases at V and 7 bases at J, leaving 8 bases unmatched. The germline CDR1 and CDR2 sequences are MNHEY and SVGAGI. This CDR3 has 14 amino acids. The CDR3 sequence is CASSPGQGPLGYTF. In DNA form, the CDR3 reads TGTGCCAGCAGCCCGGGACAGGGGCCTCTTGGCTACACCTTC.

This sequence joins TRBV7-8 and TRBJ1-1; unclear D gene. The germline V and J ends were trimmed by 5 bases and 4 bases, with 20 bases remaining between them. CDR1 is SGHVS and CDR2 is FQNEAQ in the germline V gene. This CDR3 is built from 16 residues. CDR3 DNA: TGTGCCAGCAGCCCAGTGGGAGGGATTACGGGCACTGAAGCTTTCTTT. Amino acids: CASSPVGGITGTEAFF.

V usage is TRBV4-1 and J usage is TRBJ2-2; possibly TRBD2 for D (5 bases). The V gene lost 2 bases and the J gene lost 5 bases, with 12 bases spanning the gap. The CDR3 extends over 15 amino acids. Germline V CDR1 and CDR2: MGHRA, YSYEKL. In DNA form, the CDR3 reads TGCGCCAGCAGCCAAAGCGAAGCGGTTACCGGGGAGCTGTTTTTT. Translation gives CASSQSEAVTGELFF.